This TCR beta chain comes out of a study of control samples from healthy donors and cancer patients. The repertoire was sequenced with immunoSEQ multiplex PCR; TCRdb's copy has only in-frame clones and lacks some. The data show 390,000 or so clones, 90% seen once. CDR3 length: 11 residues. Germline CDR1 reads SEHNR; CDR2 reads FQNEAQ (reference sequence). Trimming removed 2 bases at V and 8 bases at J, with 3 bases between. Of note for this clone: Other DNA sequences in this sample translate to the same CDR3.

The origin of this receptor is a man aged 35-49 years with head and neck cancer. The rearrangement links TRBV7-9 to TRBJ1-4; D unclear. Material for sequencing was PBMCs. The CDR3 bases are TGTGCCAGCAGCTTAAACGAAAAACTGTTTTTT. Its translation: CASSLNEKLFF.